These T cell receptor beta chains were read from a single sample in a study of OX40 agonist ivuxolimab in advanced cancers. Data came from immunoSEQ multiplex PCR; TCRdb stores just in-frame clones and leaves some out. The repertoire holds about 46,000 clones, with about 88% as singletons. Here the sequenced sample was CD4+ or CD8+ T cells sorted from blood, taken in a trial of the OX40 agonist ivuxolimab. The receptors were gathered from an adult with an advanced solid tumor such as melanoma, head and neck, liver or kidney cancer. Each CDR3 is given with its conserved first and last residue. Each record gives: clone size, V gene, J gene, D gene, CDR3 protein, CDR3 DNA. D genes are given only for firm matches. Some rows have no size entry. The others give once, few or many, or a class for an expanded clone.

clone size: .; V gene: TRBV11-2; J gene: TRBJ2-1; D gene: .; CDR3 protein: CASSPGFYNEQFF; CDR3 DNA: TGTGCCAGCAGCCCAGGGTTCTACAATGAGCAGTTCTTC
clone size: once; V gene: TRBV6-5; J gene: TRBJ1-2; D gene: TRBD1; CDR3 protein: CASSQDRGYGYTF; CDR3 DNA: TGTGCCAGCAGCCAGGACAGGGGCTATGGCTACACCTTC
clone size: .; V gene: TRBV7-9; J gene: TRBJ2-2; D gene: TRBD2; CDR3 protein: CASSYTSGSFRELFF; CDR3 DNA: TGTGCCAGCAGCTACACTAGCGGGAGTTTCCGGGAGCTGTTTTTT
clone size: .; V gene: TRBV11-3; J gene: TRBJ1-1; D gene: .; CDR3 protein: CASSPQADTEAFF; CDR3 DNA: TGTGCCAGCAGCCCCCAAGCGGACACTGAAGCTTTCTTT
clone size: .; V gene: TRBV7-8; J gene: TRBJ1-5; D gene: .; CDR3 protein: CASSPGSNQPQHF; CDR3 DNA: TGTGCCAGCAGCCCGGGGAGCAATCAGCCCCAGCATTTT
clone size: .; V gene: TRBV7-9; J gene: TRBJ1-1; D gene: .; CDR3 protein: CASSSSAGGGTEAFF; CDR3 DNA: TGTGCCAGCAGCTCGAGCGCGGGAGGAGGAACTGAAGCTTTCTTT
clone size: .; V gene: TRBV28; J gene: TRBJ2-1; D gene: TRBD2; CDR3 protein: CASTPGGGMSYNEQFF; CDR3 DNA: TGTGCCAGCACCCCTGGCGGGGGGATGTCCTACAATGAGCAGTTCTTC
clone size: .; V gene: TRBV6-4; J gene: TRBJ2-7; D gene: TRBD2; CDR3 protein: CASSDIAGGSYEQYF; CDR3 DNA: TGTGCCAGCAGTGACATAGCGGGGGGCTCCTACGAGCAGTACTTC
clone size: .; V gene: TRBV7-9; J gene: TRBJ1-3; D gene: .; CDR3 protein: CASSRRWDGNTIYF; CDR3 DNA: TGTGCCAGCAGCCGCCGGTGGGATGGAAACACCATATATTTT
clone size: .; V gene: TRBV7-5; J gene: TRBJ1-4; D gene: .; CDR3 protein: CVRSLRLFF; CDR3 DNA: TGTGTCAGAAGCTTGAGACTGTTTTTT
clone size: .; V gene: TRBV7-2; J gene: TRBJ2-1; D gene: .; CDR3 protein: CASSSSGQLYNEQFF; CDR3 DNA: TGTGCCAGCAGCTCCTCGGGCCAGCTCTACAATGAGCAGTTCTTC
clone size: .; V gene: TRBV6-5; J gene: TRBJ2-7; D gene: .; CDR3 protein: CASSYGAIYEQYF; CDR3 DNA: TGTGCCAGCAGTTACGGGGCTATCTACGAGCAGTACTTC
clone size: .; V gene: TRBV7-2; J gene: TRBJ2-1; D gene: .; CDR3 protein: CASSSRLSEQFF; CDR3 DNA: TGTGCCAGCAGCAGCCGCCTGAGCGAGCAGTTCTTC
clone size: .; V gene: TRBV27; J gene: TRBJ1-2; D gene: .; CDR3 protein: CASSYGGQPYGYTF; CDR3 DNA: TGTGCCAGCAGTTATGGGGGCCAACCCTATGGCTACACCTTC
clone size: .; V gene: TRBV4-3; J gene: TRBJ2-7; D gene: .; CDR3 protein: CASSQEAGYEQYF; CDR3 DNA: TGCGCCAGCAGCCAAGAGGCCGGGTACGAGCAGTACTTC
clone size: .; V gene: TRBV10-3; J gene: TRBJ2-3; D gene: TRBD1; CDR3 protein: CAIKIQGAGTDTQYF; CDR3 DNA: TGTGCCATCAAGATACAGGGGGCTGGCACAGATACGCAGTATTTT
clone size: few; V gene: TRBV19; J gene: TRBJ2-7; D gene: .; CDR3 protein: CASSRDRDYEQYF; CDR3 DNA: TGTGCCAGTAGTAGAGATAGGGACTACGAGCAGTACTTC
clone size: .; V gene: TRBV7-2; J gene: TRBJ2-7; D gene: .; CDR3 protein: CASSFFPLEQYF; CDR3 DNA: TGTGCCAGCAGCTTTTTCCCTTTAGAGCAGTACTTC
clone size: .; V gene: TRBV5-4; J gene: TRBJ2-2; D gene: .; CDR3 protein: CASSFGGAGELFF; CDR3 DNA: TGTGCCAGCAGCTTTGGGGGCGCCGGGGAGCTGTTTTTT
clone size: .; V gene: TRBV30; J gene: TRBJ2-7; D gene: TRBD2; CDR3 protein: CAWTPEAGPNYEQYF; CDR3 DNA: TGTGCCTGGACCCCTGAAGCGGGACCCAACTACGAGCAGTACTTC
clone size: .; V gene: TRBV7-7; J gene: TRBJ2-5; D gene: .; CDR3 protein: CASSSRGRRETQYF; CDR3 DNA: TGTGCTAGCAGCTCGCGGGGACGGCGGGAGACCCAGTACTTC
clone size: few; V gene: TRBV11-3; J gene: TRBJ1-2; D gene: .; CDR3 protein: CASSLEGRGASYGYTF; CDR3 DNA: TGTGCCAGCAGCTTAGAGGGGCGGGGGGCCTCCTATGGCTACACCTTC
clone size: .; V gene: TRBV5-8; J gene: TRBJ1-5; D gene: .; CDR3 protein: CASSPPGVWGNQPQHF; CDR3 DNA: TGTGCCAGCAGCCCTCCGGGGGTTTGGGGCAATCAGCCCCAGCATTTT
clone size: .; V gene: TRBV4-2; J gene: TRBJ1-2; D gene: .; CDR3 protein: CASSQGDSPGYTF; CDR3 DNA: TGTGCCAGCAGCCAAGGCGACTCGCCCGGCTACACCTTC
clone size: .; V gene: TRBV6-5; J gene: TRBJ2-7; D gene: .; CDR3 protein: CASSYGHFYEQYF; CDR3 DNA: TGTGCCAGCAGTTATGGACATTTCTACGAGCAGTACTTC
clone size: .; V gene: TRBV9; J gene: TRBJ2-3; D gene: TRBD2; CDR3 protein: CASSVAPTSGSTDTQYF; CDR3 DNA: TGTGCCAGCAGCGTAGCGCCTACTAGCGGAAGCACAGATACGCAGTATTTT
clone size: .; V gene: TRBV28; J gene: TRBJ2-3; D gene: .; CDR3 protein: CASSLGTGPGGKGHDTQYF; CDR3 DNA: TGTGCCAGCAGTTTAGGAACAGGGCCCGGGGGGAAGGGGCACGATACGCAGTATTTT
clone size: .; V gene: TRBV9; J gene: TRBJ1-1; D gene: .; CDR3 protein: CASSVEVGNTEAFF; CDR3 DNA: TGTGCCAGCAGCGTAGAGGTGGGGAACACTGAAGCTTTCTTT
clone size: .; V gene: TRBV6-6; J gene: TRBJ1-4; D gene: TRBD1; CDR3 protein: CVSSYGTGVGEKLFF; CDR3 DNA: TGTGTCAGCAGTTACGGGACAGGGGTCGGGGAAAAACTGTTTTTT
clone size: .; V gene: TRBV18; J gene: TRBJ2-5; D gene: .; CDR3 protein: CASSPGEETQYF; CDR3 DNA: TGTGCCAGCTCACCAGGGGAAGAGACCCAGTACTTC
clone size: .; V gene: TRBV18; J gene: TRBJ2-7; D gene: .; CDR3 protein: CASSPRRVSSYEQYF; CDR3 DNA: TGTGCCAGCTCACCACGAAGGGTAAGCTCCTACGAGCAGTACTTC
clone size: .; V gene: TRBV27; J gene: TRBJ1-2; D gene: TRBD1; CDR3 protein: CASSFLSRQGTNYGYTF; CDR3 DNA: TGTGCCAGCAGTTTCCTCTCCCGACAGGGAACTAACTATGGCTACACCTTC
clone size: .; V gene: TRBV21-1; J gene: TRBJ1-2; D gene: .; CDR3 protein: CASSKCVSVNYGYTF; CDR3 DNA: TGTGCCAGCAGCAAATGCGTTTCAGTGAACTATGGCTACACCTTC
clone size: .; V gene: TRBV4-3; J gene: TRBJ2-3; D gene: .; CDR3 protein: CASSQDSLLPDTQYF; CDR3 DNA: TGCGCCAGCAGCCAGGACAGTTTATTACCCGATACGCAGTATTTT
clone size: .; V gene: TRBV10-3; J gene: TRBJ1-5; D gene: .; CDR3 protein: CAISGGAESPQHF; CDR3 DNA: TGTGCCATCAGTGGAGGAGCCGAGAGTCCCCAGCATTTT
clone size: .; V gene: TRBV6-1; J gene: TRBJ2-7; D gene: TRBD2; CDR3 protein: CASSETGGPYEQYF; CDR3 DNA: TGTGCCAGCAGTGAAACGGGGGGGCCATACGAGCAGTACTTC
clone size: .; V gene: TRBV7-2; J gene: TRBJ2-3; D gene: .; CDR3 protein: CASSEYTDTQYF; CDR3 DNA: TGTGCCAGCAGCGAATACACAGATACGCAGTATTTT
clone size: once; V gene: TRBV7-9; J gene: TRBJ1-1; D gene: .; CDR3 protein: CASSLGGGMNTEAFF; CDR3 DNA: TGTGCCAGCAGCTTAGGAGGGGGTATGAACACTGAAGCTTTCTTT
clone size: .; V gene: TRBV10-3; J gene: TRBJ2-4; D gene: .; CDR3 protein: CAISETGMAKNIQYF; CDR3 DNA: TGTGCCATCAGTGAGACAGGGATGGCCAAAAACATTCAGTACTTC
clone size: few; V gene: TRBV19; J gene: TRBJ1-4; D gene: .; CDR3 protein: CASSNGATNEKLFF; CDR3 DNA: TGTGCCAGTAGCAACGGAGCAACTAATGAAAAACTGTTTTTT
clone size: .; V gene: TRBV30; J gene: TRBJ2-6; D gene: .; CDR3 protein: CAWSVRFSSSSGANVLTF; CDR3 DNA: TGTGCCTGGAGTGTAAGGTTCAGTTCAAGCTCTGGGGCCAACGTCCTGACTTTC
clone size: .; V gene: TRBV6-6; J gene: TRBJ2-2; D gene: .; CDR3 protein: CASSYSMPTTGELFF; CDR3 DNA: TGTGCCAGCAGTTACTCGATGCCTACCACCGGGGAGCTGTTTTTT
clone size: .; V gene: TRBV5-1; J gene: TRBJ2-1; D gene: TRBD2; CDR3 protein: CASSLGLAGDGYNEQFF; CDR3 DNA: TGCGCCAGCAGCTTGGGACTAGCGGGAGATGGTTACAATGAGCAGTTCTTC
clone size: .; V gene: TRBV5-1; J gene: TRBJ1-3; D gene: TRBD1; CDR3 protein: CASSYGTAGNTIYF; CDR3 DNA: TGCGCCAGCAGCTACGGGACAGCTGGAAACACCATATATTTT
clone size: .; V gene: TRBV11-2; J gene: TRBJ2-7; D gene: .; CDR3 protein: CASSLGRDEQYF; CDR3 DNA: TGTGCCAGCAGCTTAGGCAGGGACGAGCAGTACTTC
clone size: .; V gene: TRBV5-1; J gene: TRBJ2-2; D gene: TRBD2; CDR3 protein: CASSLRGLAGVVNTGELFF; CDR3 DNA: TGCGCCAGCAGCTTGCGAGGGCTAGCGGGAGTGGTGAACACCGGGGAGCTGTTTTTT
clone size: .; V gene: TRBV4-1; J gene: TRBJ1-1; D gene: .; CDR3 protein: CASSHTGGTEAFF; CDR3 DNA: TGCGCCAGCAGCCATACGGGCGGCACTGAAGCTTTCTTT
clone size: .; V gene: TRBV9; J gene: TRBJ2-3; D gene: TRBD2; CDR3 protein: CASSAQVGGLAGTDTQYF; CDR3 DNA: TGTGCCAGCAGCGCGCAAGTCGGTGGACTAGCGGGCACAGATACGCAGTATTTT
clone size: .; V gene: TRBV11-3; J gene: TRBJ2-1; D gene: TRBD1; CDR3 protein: CASSIPTAGTGGTNEQFF; CDR3 DNA: TGTGCCAGCAGCATTCCTACCGCCGGGACAGGGGGAACCAATGAGCAGTTCTTC
clone size: .; V gene: TRBV18; J gene: TRBJ2-3; D gene: TRBD1; CDR3 protein: CASSPGTGVLTDTQYF; CDR3 DNA: TGTGCCAGCTCACCCGGGACAGGAGTACTCACAGATACGCAGTATTTT
clone size: .; V gene: TRBV27; J gene: TRBJ1-1; D gene: TRBD1; CDR3 protein: CASSLSGQGRIEAFF; CDR3 DNA: TGTGCCAGCAGTTTATCAGGACAGGGAAGGATTGAAGCTTTCTTT
clone size: .; V gene: TRBV29-1; J gene: TRBJ2-7; D gene: .; CDR3 protein: CSVEKGSYEQYF; CDR3 DNA: TGCAGCGTTGAAAAGGGCTCCTACGAGCAGTACTTC
clone size: once; V gene: TRBV7-9; J gene: TRBJ1-3; D gene: .; CDR3 protein: CASSGRGQSSGNTIYF; CDR3 DNA: TGTGCCAGCAGCGGCCGAGGACAGTCCTCTGGAAACACCATATATTTT
clone size: once; V gene: TRBV9; J gene: TRBJ1-1; D gene: TRBD1; CDR3 protein: CASSVAGQMNTEAFF; CDR3 DNA: TGTGCCAGCAGCGTAGCGGGACAGATGAACACTGAAGCTTTCTTT
clone size: .; V gene: TRBV5-1; J gene: TRBJ2-1; D gene: .; CDR3 protein: CASSLASGTGNEQFF; CDR3 DNA: TGCGCCAGCAGCTTGGCCTCGGGGACGGGTAATGAGCAGTTCTTC
clone size: .; V gene: TRBV9; J gene: TRBJ2-3; D gene: .; CDR3 protein: CASSGNTDTQYF; CDR3 DNA: TGTGCCAGCAGCGGAAACACAGATACGCAGTATTTT
clone size: .; V gene: TRBV5-5; J gene: TRBJ1-2; D gene: TRBD1; CDR3 protein: CASTPTTGGDYGYTF; CDR3 DNA: TGTGCCAGCACCCCGACGACAGGGGGCGACTATGGCTACACCTTC